The subject of this entry is one T cell receptor (beta chain). Its antigen is as yet unknown. The sample is drawn from a study of T cells in localized non-small cell lung cancer. Findings and caveats of the study: Clonality peaked in uninvolved adjacent lung rather than tumor.

Per the germline V gene, CDR1 is SGDLS and CDR2 is YYNGEE. V was cut by 4 bases and J by 4 bases, with 13 bases left in between. The CDR3 is made up of 14 amino acids. TCRdb's copy holds only in-frame clones and misses some; the assay was immunoSEQ multiplex PCR. Seen here are some 37,000 clones, 75% to 90% observed once, and the top ten hold approximately 2.6%. The receptor was isolated from a woman aged 40 to 75 with stage I lung adenocarcinoma. Source: peripheral blood, taken before any cancer treatment. The chain has TRBV9 and TRBJ2-3, with unresolved D. CDR3 protein: CASSPPLGADTQYF. Here the CDR3 DNA reads TGTGCCAGCAGCCCGCCGTTAGGCGCAGATACGCAGTATTTT.